Detailed here is one TCR beta chain. The antigen remains unidentified. The CDR3 has 14 residues. Between the trimmed V and J ends, which lost 0 bases and 4 bases, there was a span of 8 bases. The germline gives CDR1 SGDLS, CDR2 YYNGEE. Original methodology: As immunoSEQ supplied junction-only sequences (without quality scores), filtering differed. The assay was immunoSEQ multiplex PCR, and TCRdb's table has in-frame clones only and misses some. V and J calls and clone size come straight from that table; D and trimming were deduced from the DNA. The repertoire consists of a few hundred thousand clones, with over 95% occurring once and the leading ten covering about 0.11%. The data originate from a study of shared clonotypes between healthy human individuals. Whole-study results and caveats: On the whole, naive subsets had larger estimated richness than memory subsets had.

CD45RO-negative CD8 cells positively selected for CCR7 made up the naive population, which excluded terminally differentiated effector memory CD45RA+ cells. Sequenced: naive CD8+ T cells sorted from blood. The J gene is TRBJ2-1, the V gene TRBV9; D possibly corresponds to TRBD2 (5 bases). The sequence was collected from a woman aged 25 to 39 in good health. The CDR3 reads CASSVGTSYNEQFF. The CDR3 DNA is TGTGCCAGCAGCGTAGGGACTTCGTACAATGAGCAGTTCTTC.